A selection of T cell receptor beta chains follows, all from one sample in a study of T cells after yellow fever vaccination. MiXCR, run by TCRdb on the 5' RACE reads, gives a single entry per CDR3 protein. The repertoire holds more than 300,000 distinct CDR3 sequences, with 9.5% to 12% as singletons. The source was CD4+ T cells sorted from PBMCs, collected 45 days after the yellow fever booster vaccination. These receptors were obtained from a man in his late teens or twenties who received the YFV17D yellow fever vaccine. Each CDR3 is given with its conserved first and last residue. Each record gives: V gene, clone size, J gene, D gene, CDR3 DNA, CDR3 protein. A D gene is named only where the DNA matches it firmly. Rows may omit the clone size; those that give it use once, few, many or a size class.

>TRBV12-3/TRBV12-4|many|TRBJ1-1|.
TGTGCCAGCAGCGAAAGCTACAGGGAAATCTTCATGAACACTGAAGCTTTCTTT
CASSESYREIFMNTEAFF
>TRBV7-7|.|TRBJ2-1|.
TGTGCCAGCAGCCCTTCCTGGGGGTACAATGAGCAGTTCTTC
CASSPSWGYNEQFF
>TRBV19|many|TRBJ2-3|.
TGTGCCAGTAGTTGGGGTCGTCTAGCTGGCACAGATACGCAGTATTTT
CASSWGRLAGTDTQYF
>TRBV20-1|few|TRBJ1-5|.
TGCAGTGCCAAGACTGGGCGGTCGGGCAATCAGCCCCAGCATTTT
CSAKTGRSGNQPQHF
>TRBV2|few|TRBJ2-5|.
TGTGCCAGCAGTGATCTCACGGGGTTGGAGACCCAGTACTTC
CASSDLTGLETQYF
>TRBV6-5|.|TRBJ1-2|.
TGTGCCAGCAGTTACGATGGACAGAAGGGCTACACCTTC
CASSYDGQKGYTF
>TRBV4-1|few|TRBJ2-5|TRBD2
TGCGCCAGCAGCCATTACGGGACTAGCGGGGGGGGGACCCAGTACTTC
CASSHYGTSGGGTQYF
>TRBV5-1|many|TRBJ2-3|.
TGCGCCAGCAGCTTGGTTGAGGTCGGGGGGCCGTTTAGTACAGATACGCAGTATTTT
CASSLVEVGGPFSTDTQYF
>TRBV7-2|few|TRBJ2-1|.
TGTGCCAGCAGCTTACGTACAGGGAGCAATGAGCAGTTCTTC
CASSLRTGSNEQFF
>TRBV2|.|TRBJ2-4|.
TGTGCCAGCAGTTCCCCCCAACGGCTTCAGTACTTC
CASSSPQRLQYF
>TRBV7-9|many|TRBJ2-5|.
TGTGCCAGCAGCCTGTACCAAGAGACCCAGTACTTC
CASSLYQETQYF
>TRBV4-2|few|TRBJ2-7|TRBD1
TGTGCCAGCTGCCGAGGGACAGGGGACCCCTACGAGCAGTACTTC
CASCRGTGDPYEQYF
>TRBV29-1|.|TRBJ2-3|TRBD1
TGCAGCGCCTCCGGGACAGGGAAAGATACGCAGTATTTT
CSASGTGKDTQYF
>TRBV20-1|few|TRBJ1-1|TRBD1
TGCAGTGCTTCGACGCCTACAGGGGCGCGGACTGAAGCTTTCTTT
CSASTPTGARTEAFF
>TRBV6-2/TRBV6-3|few|TRBJ1-1|TRBD1
TGTGCCACACATAGGACAGGGTGGGCTGAAGCTTTCTTT
CATHRTGWAEAFF
>TRBV20-1|.|TRBJ1-1|.
TGCAGTGCTAGCGGCAGGGTAAACACTGAAGCTTTCTTT
CSASGRVNTEAFF
>TRBV12-3/TRBV12-4|few|TRBJ2-3|.
TGTGCCAGCAGTTTCGGCCGGCGTAGACCTTCCACAGATACGCAGTATTTT
CASSFGRRRPSTDTQYF
>TRBV6-1|few|TRBJ1-5|TRBD1
TGTGCCAGCAGTGAAGCAGGGGGCGTTCAGCCCCAGCATTTT
CASSEAGGVQPQHF
>TRBV5-1|few|TRBJ2-3|TRBD2
TGCGCCAGCAGCTGGACTAGCGGGGGGATCACAGATACGCAGTATTTT
CASSWTSGGITDTQYF
>TRBV6-5|few|TRBJ2-3|.
TGTGCCAGCAGCCCGAGGGAGAGCACAGATACGCAGTATTTT
CASSPRESTDTQYF
>TRBV28|.|TRBJ1-2|TRBD1
TGTGCCAGCAGTTCGACAGGGATCTATGGCTACACCTTC
CASSSTGIYGYTF
>TRBV6-6|.|TRBJ2-3|TRBD2
TGTGCCAGCAGAACCCCGGGACTAGCGGGGGCCACATCAGGGACGCAGTATTTT
CASRTPGLAGATSGTQYF
>TRBV7-2|many|TRBJ1-1|.
TGTGCCAGCAGCTTAACCCTGAACACTGAAGCTTTCTTT
CASSLTLNTEAFF
>TRBV5-1|many|TRBJ2-1|TRBD1
TGCGCCAGCAGCTTGAGTCCGACAGGGATTAACTACAATGAGCAGTTCTTC
CASSLSPTGINYNEQFF
>TRBV3-1|.|TRBJ1-6|.
TGTGCCAGCAGCCAGAGACACCGAACTTTTTCACCCCTCCACTTT
CASSQRHRTFSPLHF
>TRBV3-1|few|TRBJ1-3|.
TGTGCCAGCAGCCCGCAGGGACGAGGGGGAAACACCATATATTTT
CASSPQGRGGNTIYF
>TRBV7-2|many|TRBJ1-3|.
TGTGCCAGCAGCTTAGAGGAGAGCAGGCACACCATATATTTT
CASSLEESRHTIYF
>TRBV4-3|few|TRBJ1-5|.
TGCGCCAGCAGCCAAGATGCGATATTTAGCAATCAGCCCCAGCATTTT
CASSQDAIFSNQPQHF
>TRBV5-6|.|TRBJ1-1|.
TGTGCCAGCAGCTCCCCACAAGGGCTGAGAAACACTGAAGCTTTCTTT
CASSSPQGLRNTEAFF
>TRBV20-1|.|TRBJ2-5|TRBD1
TGCAGTGCTAGGACGGGAGGACAGGGGGCTCGGGAGACCCAGTACTTC
CSARTGGQGARETQYF
>TRBV3-1|many|TRBJ2-1|.
TGTGCCAGCAGCCAAGCAAGCGGCAATGAGCAGTTCTTC
CASSQASGNEQFF
>TRBV5-1|.|TRBJ2-3|.
TGCGCCAGCAGCTTCCCTTTAGGGGCAGATACGCAGTATTTT
CASSFPLGADTQYF
>TRBV4-3|few|TRBJ1-1|TRBD1
TGCGCCAGCAGCCTAGGACAGGCTGAAGCTTTCTTT
CASSLGQAEAFF
>TRBV4-3|few|TRBJ2-3|.
TGCGCCAGCAGCCAAGAGCGCGACTTCTACTCTAGCACAGATACGCAGTATTTT
CASSQERDFYSSTDTQYF
>TRBV7-9|few|TRBJ1-1|.
TGTGCCAGCAGCTTAGCGTTGGGGGGCCTCACTGAAGCTTTCTTT
CASSLALGGLTEAFF
>TRBV18|many|TRBJ2-3|.
TGTGCCAGCAGTCCGCCCAACACAGATACGCAGTATTTT
CASSPPNTDTQYF
>TRBV5-1|few|TRBJ2-2|.
TGCGCCAGCACGACCCTGTTCCTGGGCACCGGGGAGCTGTTTTTT
CASTTLFLGTGELFF
>TRBV5-6|few|TRBJ2-3|.
TGTGCCAGCAGCAAAAGAAGGGTTTATACGCAGTATTTT
CASSKRRVYTQYF
>TRBV7-2|.|TRBJ2-5|TRBD1
TGTGCCAGCAGCTCGGACAGGGTTTCCGCAGAGACCCAGTACTTC
CASSSDRVSAETQYF
>TRBV12-3/TRBV12-4|.|TRBJ2-3|TRBD1
TGTGCCAGCAGTTTAAGCAGGGCTGGCGACAGGGTAAGGGATACGCAGTATTTT
CASSLSRAGDRVRDTQYF